The 10 T cell receptor beta chains reported below all come from one sample, sequenced in a study of blood T cells in healthy people across ages. Then a second PCR, running roughly 7 to 11 cycles, was carried out with a sample-barcoded 5' primer and a J-beta primer mix. MiXCR, applied by TCRdb to the 5' RACE reads, yields one record per CDR3 protein. In the table there are hundreds of thousands of distinct CDR3 sequences, over 45% of which are singletons. Sequencing was done on a sample of blood. Source of these receptors: a woman aged 55 to 70 in good health.

The chain recombines TRBV7-9 with TRBJ1-4; the D is unclear. There are 14 residues in the CDR3. Trimming removed 2 bases from V and 11 bases from J, with 15 bases in between. Germline assignment: CDR1 SEHNR and CDR2 FQNEAQ (reference sequence). The chain's CDR3 is CASSLSFQGWKLFF. The DNA for the CDR3 is TGTGCCAGCAGCTTAAGTTTTCAAGGATGGAAACTGTTTTTT.

The genes are TRBV28 and TRBJ2-7, with a tentative D call TRBD2 (5 bases). CDR1 MDHEN and CDR2 SYDVKM come from the germline V gene. V shed 4 bases and J shed 2 bases, with 18 bases lying between them. This CDR3 has 16 residues. CDR3 sequence reads: CASSSQRRIHPYEQYF. In nucleotides, the CDR3 is TGTGCCAGCAGTTCCCAGCGGAGGATACATCCCTACGAGCAGTACTTC. Together with reference TRBV28 and TRBJ2-7, the CDR3 gives the full variable domain: DVKVTQSSRYLVKRTGEKVFLECVQDMDHENMFWYRQDPGLGLRLIYFSYDVKMKEKGDIPEGYSVSREKKERFSLILESASTNQTSMYLCASSSQRRIHPYEQYFGPGTRLTVT.

The chain carries TRBV9 and TRBJ2-5; D is uncertain. Trimming removed 1 base from V and 9 bases from J, with 13 bases in between. Germline V lookup: CDR1 SGDLS, CDR2 YYNGEE. This CDR3 has 13 residues. The CDR3 DNA reads as TGTGCCAGCAGCGTAACACAGCTGGCTGCCCAGTACTTC. Translating gives CASSVTQLAAQYF.

V is TRBV6-1 and J is TRBJ2-3; no reliable D call. CDR1 MNHNS and CDR2 SASEGT come from the germline V gene. CDR3 size: 15 residues. The V end was cut by 7 bases, the J end by 0 bases, with 14 bases between. The CDR3 loop reads CASTQMARSTDTQYF. The CDR3 nucleotides are TGTGCCAGCACCCAGATGGCGCGGAGCACAGATACGCAGTATTTT.

On this clonotype: The junction and the germline gene differ at one end; a read error may be behind it. The V call is TRBV3-1, the J call TRBJ1-2, with 8 bases identical to TRBD1. This CDR3 region has 13 residues. Germline assignment: CDR1 LGHDT and CDR2 YNNKEL (reference sequence). The CDR3 DNA reads TGTGCCCGCAGACAGACAGGGGACTATGGCTACACCTTC. Amino acids: CARRQTGDYGYTF.

The chain employs TRBV20-1 and TRBJ2-3; TRBD2 aligns across 10 bases. The CDR3 covers 17 residues. The V gene's germline CDR1 is DFQATT and CDR2 SNEGSKA (reference sequence). The trim removed 0 bases at V and 3 bases at J, leaving 9 bases unmatched. The CDR3 here is CSARDPQRGGRTDTQYF. The CDR3 bases are TGCAGTGCTAGAGATCCCCAGCGGGGGGGCCGTACAGATACGCAGTATTTT.

This clonotype was detected a few times. V and J are TRBV7-2 and TRBJ1-1; D gene unclear. The length of the CDR3 is 13 residues. Trimming stripped 5 bases from V and 7 bases from J, with 14 bases between. Germline V gene sequence: CDR1 SGHTA, CDR2 FQGNSA. The CDR3 protein is CASSHPGYGEAFF. CDR3 nucleotide sequence: TGTGCCAGCAGCCACCCTGGGTACGGTGAAGCTTTCTTT.

The chain is built from TRBV20-1 and TRBJ2-1; the match to TRBD2 covers 8 bases. This CDR3 has 16 residues. Per germline, CDR1 DFQATT and CDR2 SNEGSKA (reference sequence). J lost 6 bases, V lost 1 base, and 11 bases had no gene match. The CDR3 protein is CSARGSLAAVLNEQFF. In DNA, the CDR3 is TGCAGTGCTAGAGGTTCACTAGCGGCAGTACTCAATGAGCAGTTCTTC.

This rearrangement joins TRBV15 to TRBJ1-2, with D maybe TRBD1 (5 bases). The CDR3 totals 18 residues. Germline loops: CDR1 LNHNV, CDR2 YYDKDF (reference sequence). V lost 0 bases and J lost 1, with 18 bases in between. For the CDR3, the DNA is TGTGCCACCAGCAGAGATTCGGAGGGTTCGGGGGATAACTATGGCTACACCTTC. Translated: CATSRDSEGSGDNYGYTF.

This clonotype was seen a handful of times. V and J are TRBV7-9 and TRBJ2-7; 12 bases map to TRBD1. V was clipped by 5 bases and J by 3 bases; unmatched bases: 11. The germline gives CDR1 SEHNR, CDR2 FQNEAQ (reference sequence). This CDR3 contains 17 residues. The CDR3 protein is CASSLGTGGLLIYEQYF. The CDR3 DNA reads as TGTGCCAGCAGCCTGGGGACAGGGGGCCTTTTAATCTACGAGCAGTACTTC.